This T cell receptor (beta chain) was obtained from a study of CD8+ T cells in alopecia areata. Isolated RNA was reverse transcribed into cDNA used as the sequencing template. Data came from immunoSEQ multiplex PCR; TCRdb stores just in-frame clones and leaves some out. The sample yields 150,000 to 200,000 clones, just under 60% seen once. The sorting of PBMCs gave CD4+ and CD8+ T cells. This clone has a single count. Its matching antigen is unknown. Germline CDR1 SQVTM, CDR2 ANQGSEA. The V gene lost 1 base and the J gene lost 7 bases, with 14 bases spanning the gap. This CDR3 is built from 15 residues. General observations from the study: Normal-skin resident alphabeta T cells also appear among scalp sample sequences. An increase in clonality over normal scalp was evident in lesional scalp, especially alopecia totalis/universalis.

The sequence was obtained from a human donor with alopecia areata. Source: CD4+ T cells sorted from blood, taken at week 0. This chain connects TRBV29-1 to TRBJ1-6; unclear D gene. The CDR3 bases are TGCAGCGTTGAAGGGGAGGGAGCGGACAATTCACCCCTCCACTTT. It codes for CSVEGEGADNSPLHF.